This TCR beta chain was captured in a study of blood T cells in healthy people across ages. Germline V gene data show CDR1 as DFQATT and CDR2 as SNEGSKA (reference sequence). This CDR3 has 13 amino acids. Trimming stripped 5 bases from V and 2 bases from J, with 11 bases between. Next came a second PCR, run for roughly 6 to 11 cycles, which used a sample-barcoded 5' primer along with a J-beta primer mix. A minimum of 2.5 million CDR3-containing paired-end reads was obtained for each sample. In TCRdb, the 5' RACE reads were re-called with MiXCR into one record per CDR3 protein. The data show 800,000 to 1,000,000 distinct CDR3 sequences, with roughly 50% seen just once and 10% to 15% held by the top ten.

V is TRBV20-1 and J is TRBJ2-3, with D perhaps TRBD1 (6 bases). The sample consisted of blood. The clonotype comes from a man in his thirties or forties in good health. The CDR3 loop is CSAGDTYTDTQYF. The CDR3 nucleotides read TGCAGTGCTGGGGACACGTACACAGATACGCAGTATTTT.